A single sample is the source of the 17 T cell receptor beta chains below, sequenced in a study of long-term antiretroviral therapy in people with HIV. The assay used was immunoSEQ (version v3.0), run at survey level. Produced via immunoSEQ multiplex PCR; TCRdb's table is partial and in-frame only. This repertoire shows over 15,000 clones, under 85% found once; its top ten account for approximately 16%. Here the sequenced sample was unsorted PBMCs, taken roughly 2.5 years before starting antiretroviral therapy. These receptors were taken from a woman between 50 and 59 years old with HIV.

This clone was counted a single time. The V and J genes are TRBV27 and TRBJ2-7, with a possible D match to TRBD1 (5 bases). Trimming removed 7 bases at V and 4 bases at J, with 17 bases between. CDR3 length equals 14 residues. Germline V CDR1 and CDR2: MNHEY, SMNVEV (reference sequence). CDR3 bases: TGTGCCAGCATCCGACAGAAACGACTTTACGAGCAGTACTTC. This codes for CASIRQKRLYEQYF.

This clone qualifies as medium-sized. This chain connects TRBV7-9 to TRBJ2-2; a weak D match, TRBD2 (5 bases). The CDR3 consists of 15 residues. Germline CDR1 SEHNR, CDR2 FQNEAQ (reference sequence). Deletions cut 5 bases from V and 3 bases from J, with 13 bases between. CDR3 coding DNA: TGTGCCAGCAGCCTGAGTCCTAGCCACACCGGGGAGCTGTTTTTT. Translation gives CASSLSPSHTGELFF.

The CDR3 nucleotides read TGCAGTGCTGATAGGACAGCCGGAGCTTTCTTT. This encodes CSADRTAGAFF. The chain combines TRBV20-1 with TRBJ1-1; the D gene is possibly TRBD1 (6 bases). The V and J ends lost 5 bases and 10 bases respectively, with 14 bases between them. The CDR3 consists of 11 residues. CDR1 and CDR2 from the germline V gene are DFQATT and SNEGSKA (reference sequence).

The V gene is TRBV30, the J gene TRBJ1-1, with D maybe TRBD1 (6 bases). The CDR3 is 13 residues long. Trimming pared 2 bases from V and 1 base from J, leaving 8 bases between. The V gene's germline CDR1 is GTSNPN and CDR2 SVGIG (reference sequence). The CDR3 protein is CAWSRGQNTEAFF. Written as DNA, the CDR3 is TGTGCCTGGAGTCGGGGACAGAACACTGAAGCTTTCTTT.

This clone was seen only once. A much larger clone differs by one base, so this may be a read error. Other DNA sequences from this sample encode an identical CDR3 as well. The chain has TRBV7-3 and TRBJ2-2; D not certain. V was trimmed by 2 bases and J by 5 bases, leaving 3 bases between them. The germline gives CDR1 SGHTA, CDR2 FQGTGA. CDR3 size: 12 residues. This chain's CDR3 is CASSLGTGELFF. DNA of the CDR3: TGTGCCAGCAGCTTAGGGACCGGGGAGCTGTTTTTT.

The CDR3 DNA sequence: TGTGCCAGCTCACCACCGGGCGGGACTAACACCGGGGAGCTGTTTTTT. Protein: CASSPPGGTNTGELFF. The chain links TRBV18 to TRBJ2-2; D possibly corresponds to TRBD2 (6 bases). Between the trimmed V and J ends, which lost 0 bases and 2 bases, there was a span of 10 bases. The CDR3 runs to 16 residues. In germline, CDR1 is KGHSH, CDR2 LQKENI.

This chain uses TRBV11-2 with TRBJ1-2, with D unresolved. Germline CDR1 is SGHAT and CDR2 is FQNNGV. The CDR3 has 14 amino acids. With 5 bases removed from V and 10 bases from J, the gap between germline ends came to 20 bases. The CDR3 nucleotides read TGTGCCAGCAGCCCGGAGACCGTGCCCTGGACCTACACCTTC. Amino acids: CASSPETVPWTYTF. Drawing the rest from reference TRBV11-2 and TRBJ1-2, the complete variable domain is EAGVAQSPRYKIIEKRQSVAFWCNPISGHATLYWYQQILGQGPKLLIQFQNNGVVDDSQLPKDRFSAERLKGVDSTLKIQPAKLEDSAVYLCASSPETVPWTYTFGSGTRLTVV.

This clone occurred a few times. The chain uses TRBV30 and TRBJ2-7; D is unclear. The germline V and J ends were trimmed by 3 bases and 3 bases, with 6 bases remaining between them. The germline V gene has CDR1 GTSNPN and CDR2 SVGIG (reference sequence). The CDR3 has 11 residues. The CDR3 sequence: CAWSVGYEQYV. The CDR3 nucleotides read TGTGCCTGGAGCGTAGGCTACGAGCAGTACGTC.

This chain connects TRBV2 to TRBJ2-7; 8 bases map to TRBD1. CDR3 size: 17 residues. J gave up 3 bases and V 6 bases, and 16 bases lay outside the gene matches. The V gene's germline CDR1 is SNHLY and CDR2 FYNNEI. The CDR3 protein is CASRQGQDDGFGYEQYV. CDR3 nucleotides: TGTGCCAGCAGACAGGGACAGGACGACGGATTCGGCTACGAGCAGTACGTC.

The J gene is TRBJ2-7, the V gene TRBV6-1; D may be TRBD1 (5 bases). The CDR3 runs 14 residues. Trimming shortened V by 1 base and J by 5 bases, and 12 bases separated the two germline ends. CDR1 and CDR2 (germline): MNHNS, SASEGT. The CDR3 DNA reads as TGTGCCAGCAGTGAAGTCGCAGGGAACCACGAGCAGTACTTC. Protein sequence: CASSEVAGNHEQYF.

This sequence joins TRBV2 and TRBJ1-2; D is unresolved. CDR1 SNHLY and CDR2 FYNNEI come from the germline V gene. The CDR3 sequence is 12 residues long. Trimming took 7 bases from V and 1 from J, leaving 7 bases between them. Here the CDR3 reads CASTRSNYGYTF. The DNA for the CDR3 is TGTGCCAGCACTAGGAGTAACTATGGCTACACCTTC. Looking up the rest from reference TRBV2 and TRBJ1-2 gives the full variable domain: EPEVTQTPSHQVTQMGQEVILRCVPISNHLYFYWYRQILGQKVEFLVSFYNNEISEKSEIFDDQFSVERPDGSNFTLKIRSTKLEDSAMYFCASTRSNYGYTFGSGTRLTVV.

The gene calls are TRBV7-9 and TRBJ2-5; 7 nucleotides match TRBD2. Germline V gene sequence: CDR1 SEHNR, CDR2 FQNEAQ (reference sequence). V shed 1 base and J 4 bases; nucleotides not matched to a gene: 3. The CDR3 is 14 residues long. For the CDR3, the DNA is TGTGCCAGCAGCTTAGTGTCGGGGGGAGAGACCCAGTACTTC. Protein sequence: CASSLVSGGETQYF.

The V call is TRBV2, the J call TRBJ1-6, with TRBD1 identical over 9 bases. The CDR3 runs 15 residues. Germline V gene sequence: CDR1 SNHLY, CDR2 FYNNEI. The V and J ends lost 7 bases and 7 bases, in that order; junction bases with no gene match: 8. CDR3 in amino acids: CASTGTGRGNSPLHF. Written as DNA, the CDR3 is TGTGCCAGCACCGGGACAGGGAGGGGAAATTCACCCCTCCACTTT.

This clone was observed a handful of times. This sequence joins TRBV7-9 and TRBJ1-3, with unresolved D. Deletions cut 1 base from V and 5 bases from J, with 0 bases between. Germline V gene data show CDR1 as SEHNR and CDR2 as FQNEAQ (reference sequence). The CDR3 loop spans 11 amino acids. In DNA, the CDR3 is TGTGCCAGCAGCTTAGGAAACACCATATATTTT. It specifies CASSLGNTIYF.

V gene TRBV6-5 combines with J gene TRBJ2-7; D perhaps matches TRBD1 (6 bases). Germline V gene lookup returns CDR1 MNHEY and CDR2 SVGAGI. The CDR3 is 13 residues long. Deletions cut 7 bases from V and 2 bases from J, with 12 bases between. Here the CDR3 reads CASTTGRPYEQYF. CDR3 coding DNA: TGTGCCAGCACCACAGGGAGACCCTACGAGCAGTACTTC.

This clone was counted a few times. CDR3 protein: CASSYRTGAGEETQYF. CDR3 nucleotides: TGTGCCAGCAGCTACCGAACAGGGGCGGGGGAAGAGACCCAGTACTTC. This sequence joins TRBV5-5 and TRBJ2-5; D assignment may be TRBD1 or TRBD2 (7 bases each). V was trimmed by 3 bases and J by 3 bases, leaving 18 bases between them. CDR3 length equals 16 residues. Germline V CDR1 and CDR2: SGHKS, YYEKEE (reference sequence).

The V gene is TRBV28, the J gene TRBJ1-1, with TRBD1 as a possible D gene (5 bases). CDR1 is MDHEN, CDR2 SYDVKM, per germline. V lost 6 bases to trimming and J lost 5 bases, with 13 bases between them. CDR3 size: 13 residues. The CDR3 region has the DNA TGTGCCAGCAGCCGGACAAGGAGGACTGAAGCTTTCTTT. It is translated as CASSRTRRTEAFF.